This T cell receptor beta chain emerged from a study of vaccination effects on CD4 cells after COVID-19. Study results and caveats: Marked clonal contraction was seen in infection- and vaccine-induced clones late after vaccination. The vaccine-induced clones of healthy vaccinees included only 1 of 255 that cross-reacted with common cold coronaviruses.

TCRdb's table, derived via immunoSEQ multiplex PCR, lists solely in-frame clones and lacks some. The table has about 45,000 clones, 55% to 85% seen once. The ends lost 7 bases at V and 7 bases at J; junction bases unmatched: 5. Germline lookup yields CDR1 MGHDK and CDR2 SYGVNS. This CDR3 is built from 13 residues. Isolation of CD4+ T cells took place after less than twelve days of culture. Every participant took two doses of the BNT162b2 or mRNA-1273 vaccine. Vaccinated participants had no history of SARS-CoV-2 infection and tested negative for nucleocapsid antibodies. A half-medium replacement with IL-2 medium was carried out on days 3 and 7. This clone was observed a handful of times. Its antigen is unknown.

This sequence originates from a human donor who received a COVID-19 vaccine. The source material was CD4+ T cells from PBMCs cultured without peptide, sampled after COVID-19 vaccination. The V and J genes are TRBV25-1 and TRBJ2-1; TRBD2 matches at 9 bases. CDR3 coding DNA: TGTGCCAGCAAACTAGCGGGTGGAAATGAGCAGTTCTTC. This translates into CASKLAGGNEQFF.